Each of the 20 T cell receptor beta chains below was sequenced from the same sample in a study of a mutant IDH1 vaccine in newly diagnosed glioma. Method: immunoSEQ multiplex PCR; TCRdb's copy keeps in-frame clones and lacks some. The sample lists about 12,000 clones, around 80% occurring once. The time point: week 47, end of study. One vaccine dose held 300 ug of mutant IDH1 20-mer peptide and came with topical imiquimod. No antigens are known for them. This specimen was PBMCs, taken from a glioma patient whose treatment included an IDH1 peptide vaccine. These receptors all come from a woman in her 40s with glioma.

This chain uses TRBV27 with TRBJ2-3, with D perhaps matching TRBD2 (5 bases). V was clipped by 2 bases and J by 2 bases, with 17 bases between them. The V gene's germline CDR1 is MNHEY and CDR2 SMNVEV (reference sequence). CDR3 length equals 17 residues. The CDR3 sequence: CASSLQPWSGSTDTQYF. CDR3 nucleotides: TGTGCCAGCAGTTTACAGCCCTGGAGCGGTTCCACAGATACGCAGTATTTT.

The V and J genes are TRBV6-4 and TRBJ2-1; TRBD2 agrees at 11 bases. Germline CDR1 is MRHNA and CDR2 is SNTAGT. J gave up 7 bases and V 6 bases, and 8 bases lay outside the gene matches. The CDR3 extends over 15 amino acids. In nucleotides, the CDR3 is TGTGCCAGCAGCTTGGGACTAGCGGAAATTAATGAGCAGTTCTTC. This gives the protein CASSLGLAEINEQFF.

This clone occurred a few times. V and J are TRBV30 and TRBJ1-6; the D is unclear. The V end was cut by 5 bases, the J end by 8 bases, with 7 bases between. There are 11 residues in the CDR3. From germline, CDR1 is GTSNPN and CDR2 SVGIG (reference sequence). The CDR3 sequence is CAWALDSPLHF. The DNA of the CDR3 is TGTGCCTGGGCTTTGGATTCACCCCTCCACTTT. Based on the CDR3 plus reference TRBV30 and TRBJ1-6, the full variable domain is SQTIHQWPATLVQPVGSPLSLECTVEGTSNPNLYWYRQAAGRGLQLLFYSVGIGQISSEVPQNLSASRPQDRQFILSSKKLLLSDSGFYLCAWALDSPLHFGNGTRLTVT.

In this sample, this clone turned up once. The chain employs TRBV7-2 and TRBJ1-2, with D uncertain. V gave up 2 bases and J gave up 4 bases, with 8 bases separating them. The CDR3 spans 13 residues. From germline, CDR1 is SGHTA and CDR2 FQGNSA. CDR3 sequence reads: CASSLPPSYGYTF. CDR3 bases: TGTGCCAGCAGCTTACCGCCTAGCTATGGCTACACCTTC.

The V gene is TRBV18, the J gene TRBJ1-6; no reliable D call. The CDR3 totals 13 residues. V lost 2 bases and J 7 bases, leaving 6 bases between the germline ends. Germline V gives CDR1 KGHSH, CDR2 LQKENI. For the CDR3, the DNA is TGTGCCAGCTCACCAAACAGAAATTCACCCCTCCACTTT. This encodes CASSPNRNSPLHF.

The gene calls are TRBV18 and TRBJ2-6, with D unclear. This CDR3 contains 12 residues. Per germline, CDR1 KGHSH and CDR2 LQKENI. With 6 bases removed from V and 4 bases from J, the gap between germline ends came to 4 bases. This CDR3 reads CASSPGANVLTF. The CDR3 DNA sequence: TGTGCCAGCTCCCCCGGGGCCAACGTCCTGACTTTC.

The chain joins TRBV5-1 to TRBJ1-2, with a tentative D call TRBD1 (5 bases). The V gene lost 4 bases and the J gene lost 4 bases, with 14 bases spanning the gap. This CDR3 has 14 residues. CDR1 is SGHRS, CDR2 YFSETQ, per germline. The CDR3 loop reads CASSPAGSGYGYTF. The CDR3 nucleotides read TGCGCCAGCAGCCCGGCAGGGTCCGGCTATGGCTACACCTTC.

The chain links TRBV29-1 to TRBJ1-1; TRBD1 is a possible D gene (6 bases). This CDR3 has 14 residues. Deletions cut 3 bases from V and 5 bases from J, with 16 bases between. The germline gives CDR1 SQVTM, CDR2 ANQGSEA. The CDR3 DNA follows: TGCAGCGTTGATGGAGCTGGGGGCGGGACTGAAGCTTTCTTT. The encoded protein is CSVDGAGGGTEAFF.

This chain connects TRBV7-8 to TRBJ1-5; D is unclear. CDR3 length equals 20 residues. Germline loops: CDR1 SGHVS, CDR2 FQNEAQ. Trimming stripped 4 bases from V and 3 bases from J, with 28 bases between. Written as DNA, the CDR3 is TGTGCCAGCAGCTCCCCCTTACGGCATCGACTTCCGACCCCCAATCAGCCCCAGCATTTT. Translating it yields CASSSPLRHRLPTPNQPQHF.

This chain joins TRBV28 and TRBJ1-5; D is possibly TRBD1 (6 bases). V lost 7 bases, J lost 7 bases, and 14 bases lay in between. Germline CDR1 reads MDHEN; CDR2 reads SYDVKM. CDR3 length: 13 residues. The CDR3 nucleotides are TGTGCCAGCAAGGGAGGCGGGGGCCAGCCCCAGCATTTT. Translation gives CASKGGGGQPQHF. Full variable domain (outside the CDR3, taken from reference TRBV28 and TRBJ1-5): DVKVTQSSRYLVKRTGEKVFLECVQDMDHENMFWYRQDPGLGLRLIYFSYDVKMKEKGDIPEGYSVSREKKERFSLILESASTNQTSMYLCASKGGGGQPQHFGDGTRLSIL.

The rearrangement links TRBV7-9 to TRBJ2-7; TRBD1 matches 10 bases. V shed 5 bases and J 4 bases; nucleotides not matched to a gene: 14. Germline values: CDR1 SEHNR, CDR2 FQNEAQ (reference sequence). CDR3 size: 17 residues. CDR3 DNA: TGTGCCAGCAGCAACGGAGTGGGCCGGACAGGGGGTTACGAGCAGTACTTC. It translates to CASSNGVGRTGGYEQYF.

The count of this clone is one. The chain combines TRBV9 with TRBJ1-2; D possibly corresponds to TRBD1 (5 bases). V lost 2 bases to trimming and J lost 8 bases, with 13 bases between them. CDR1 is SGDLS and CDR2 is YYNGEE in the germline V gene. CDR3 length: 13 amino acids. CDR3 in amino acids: CASSVSGREGYTF. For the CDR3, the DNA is TGTGCCAGCAGCGTCTCGGGACGGGAAGGCTACACCTTC.

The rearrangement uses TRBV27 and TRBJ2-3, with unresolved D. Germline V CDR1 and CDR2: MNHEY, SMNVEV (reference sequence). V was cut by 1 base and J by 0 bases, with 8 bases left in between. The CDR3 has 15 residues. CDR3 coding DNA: TGTGCCAGCAGTTTATTCCAGATTAGCACAGATACGCAGTATTTT. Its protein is CASSLFQISTDTQYF.

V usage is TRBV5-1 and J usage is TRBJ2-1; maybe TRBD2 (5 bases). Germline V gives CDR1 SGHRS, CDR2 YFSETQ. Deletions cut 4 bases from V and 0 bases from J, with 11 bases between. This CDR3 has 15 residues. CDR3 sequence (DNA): TGCGCCAGCAGCCGGACTCATAGCTCCTACAATGAGCAGTTCTTC. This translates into CASSRTHSSYNEQFF.

CDR3 in DNA: TGTGCCAGCAGCCCGAATGTAGGGGGGCGGGCCTACGAGCAGTACTTC. Translating it yields CASSPNVGGRAYEQYF. The chain couples TRBV7-9 to TRBJ2-7, with D perhaps given as TRBD1 or TRBD2 (6 bases each). Per the germline V gene, CDR1 is SEHNR and CDR2 is FQNEAQ (reference sequence). Between the trimmed V and J ends, which lost 5 bases and 2 bases, there was a span of 19 bases. The CDR3 sequence is 16 residues long.

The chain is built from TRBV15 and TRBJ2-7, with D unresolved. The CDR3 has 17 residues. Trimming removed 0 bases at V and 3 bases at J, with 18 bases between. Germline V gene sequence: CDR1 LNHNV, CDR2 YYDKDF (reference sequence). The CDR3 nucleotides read TGTGCCACCAGCAGAGATAGTGGGTCCTACACCTACTACGAGCAGTACTTC. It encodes CATSRDSGSYTYYEQYF.

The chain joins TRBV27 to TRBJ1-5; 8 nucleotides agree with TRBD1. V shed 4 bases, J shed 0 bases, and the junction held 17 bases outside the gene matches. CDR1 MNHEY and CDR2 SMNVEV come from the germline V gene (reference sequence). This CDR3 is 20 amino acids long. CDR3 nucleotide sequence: TGTGCCAGCAGTTCAAACCGCCGGGACAGGAGTGGCTATAGCAATCAGCCCCAGCATTTT. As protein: CASSSNRRDRSGYSNQPQHF.

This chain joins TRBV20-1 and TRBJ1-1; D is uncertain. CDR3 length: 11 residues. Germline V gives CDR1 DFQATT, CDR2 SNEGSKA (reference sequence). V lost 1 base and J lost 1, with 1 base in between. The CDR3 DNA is TGCAGTGCTAGAGGGAACACTGAAGCTTTCTTT. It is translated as CSARGNTEAFF.

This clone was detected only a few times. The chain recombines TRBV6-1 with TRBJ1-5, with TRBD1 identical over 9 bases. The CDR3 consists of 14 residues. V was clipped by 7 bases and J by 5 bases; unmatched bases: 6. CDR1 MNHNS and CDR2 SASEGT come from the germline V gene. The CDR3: CASKGGQGHQPQHF. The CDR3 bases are TGTGCCAGCAAGGGAGGACAGGGGCATCAGCCCCAGCATTTT.

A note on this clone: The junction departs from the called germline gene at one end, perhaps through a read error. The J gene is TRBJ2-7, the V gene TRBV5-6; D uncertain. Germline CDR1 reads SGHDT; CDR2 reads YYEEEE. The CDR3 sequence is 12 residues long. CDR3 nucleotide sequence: TGTGCCAGCAGCTCGGACCTCTACGAGCAGCACTTC. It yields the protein CASSSDLYEQHF.